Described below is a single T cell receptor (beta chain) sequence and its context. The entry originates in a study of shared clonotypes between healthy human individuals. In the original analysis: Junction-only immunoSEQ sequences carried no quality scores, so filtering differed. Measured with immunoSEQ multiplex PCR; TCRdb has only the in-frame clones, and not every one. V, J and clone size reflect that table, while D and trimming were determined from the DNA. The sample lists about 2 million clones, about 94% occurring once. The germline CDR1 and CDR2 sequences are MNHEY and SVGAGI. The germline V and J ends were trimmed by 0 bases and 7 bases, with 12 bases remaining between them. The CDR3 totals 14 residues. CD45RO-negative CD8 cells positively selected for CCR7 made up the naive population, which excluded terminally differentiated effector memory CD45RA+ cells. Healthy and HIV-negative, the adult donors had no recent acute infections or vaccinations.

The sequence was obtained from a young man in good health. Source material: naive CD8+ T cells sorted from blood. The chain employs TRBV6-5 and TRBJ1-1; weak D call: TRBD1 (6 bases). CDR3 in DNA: TGTGCCAGCAGTTACTCGTGGGACACCTTTGAAGCTTTCTTT. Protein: CASSYSWDTFEAFF.